This T cell receptor (beta chain) was recorded in a study of cytomegalovirus exposure and HLA in healthy donors. Study-level background: Researchers previously reported finding 90 million to 130 million unique TCR beta sequences from about 170 million T cells. Study results and caveats: Prediction of most subjects' HLA-A and HLA-B alleles by TCR beta sequences was reportedly accurate.

A multiplex PCR was run with 60 Vbeta primers and 13 Jbeta primers. The repertoire was sequenced with immunoSEQ multiplex PCR; TCRdb's copy has only in-frame clones and lacks some. In the table there are some 210,000 clones, approximately 78% of which are singletons. Trimming took 4 bases from V and 3 from J; bases not matched to a gene: 5. This CDR3 contains 14 residues. Germline V lookup: CDR1 SQVTM, CDR2 ANQGSEA. To note about this clone: Its specificity is not known.

The chain recombines TRBV29-1 with TRBJ1-4; 7 bases are shared with TRBD1. The receptor was isolated from a male donor in good health and CMV-seronegative. The sequenced material came from PBMCs. Written as DNA, the CDR3 is TGCAGCGTTGCACAGGGGAGCGCTAATGAAAAACTGTTTTTT. This encodes CSVAQGSANEKLFF.